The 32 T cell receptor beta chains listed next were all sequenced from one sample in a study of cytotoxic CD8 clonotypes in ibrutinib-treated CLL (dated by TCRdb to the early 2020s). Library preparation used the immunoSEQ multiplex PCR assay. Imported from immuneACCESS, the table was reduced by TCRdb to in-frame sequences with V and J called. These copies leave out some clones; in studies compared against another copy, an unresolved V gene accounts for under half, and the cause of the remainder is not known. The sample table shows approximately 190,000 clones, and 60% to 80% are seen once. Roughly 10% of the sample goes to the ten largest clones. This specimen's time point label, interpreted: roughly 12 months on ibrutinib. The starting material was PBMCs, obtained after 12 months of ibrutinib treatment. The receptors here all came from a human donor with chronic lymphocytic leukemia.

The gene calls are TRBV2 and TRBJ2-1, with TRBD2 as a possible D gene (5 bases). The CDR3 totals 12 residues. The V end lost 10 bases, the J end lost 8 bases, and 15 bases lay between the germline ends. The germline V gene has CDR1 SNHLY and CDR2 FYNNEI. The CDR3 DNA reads TGTGCCACAGACTACCCATCCGATGAGCAGTTCTTC. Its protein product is CATDYPSDEQFF. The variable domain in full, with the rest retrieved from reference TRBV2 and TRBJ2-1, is EPEVTQTPSHQVTQMGQEVILRCVPISNHLYFYWYRQILGQKVEFLVSFYNNEISEKSEIFDDQFSVERPDGSNFTLKIRSTKLEDSAMYFCATDYPSDEQFFGPGTRLTVL.

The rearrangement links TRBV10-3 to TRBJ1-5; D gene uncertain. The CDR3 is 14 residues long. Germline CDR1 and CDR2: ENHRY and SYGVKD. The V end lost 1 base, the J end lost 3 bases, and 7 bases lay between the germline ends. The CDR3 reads CAISELGINQPQHF. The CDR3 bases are TGTGCCATCAGTGAGTTGGGTATCAATCAGCCCCAGCATTTT.

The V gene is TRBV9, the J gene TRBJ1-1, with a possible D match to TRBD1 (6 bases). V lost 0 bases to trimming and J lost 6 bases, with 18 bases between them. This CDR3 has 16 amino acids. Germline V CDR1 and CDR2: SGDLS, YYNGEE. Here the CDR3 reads CASSVDPAGGVSEAFF. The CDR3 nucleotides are TGTGCCAGCAGCGTAGACCCCGCTGGGGGCGTTTCTGAAGCTTTCTTT.

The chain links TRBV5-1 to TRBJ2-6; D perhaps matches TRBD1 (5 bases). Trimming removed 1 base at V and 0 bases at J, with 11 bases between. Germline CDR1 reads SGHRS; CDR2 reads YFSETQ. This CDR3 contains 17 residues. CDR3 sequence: CASSLYRQISGANVLTF. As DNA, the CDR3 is TGCGCCAGCAGCTTGTACCGACAGATCTCTGGGGCCAACGTCCTGACTTTC.

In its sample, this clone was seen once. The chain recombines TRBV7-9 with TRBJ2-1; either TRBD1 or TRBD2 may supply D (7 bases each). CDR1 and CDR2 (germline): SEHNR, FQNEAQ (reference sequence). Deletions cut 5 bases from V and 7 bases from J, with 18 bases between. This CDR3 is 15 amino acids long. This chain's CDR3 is CASSPRQGGRNEQFF. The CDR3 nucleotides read TGTGCCAGCAGCCCCCGGCAGGGGGGGAGGAATGAGCAGTTCTTC.

The CDR3 nucleotides are TGTGCCAGCAGCCTCATCGAGGCTTATGGCTACACCTTC. Amino acids: CASSLIEAYGYTF. The chain combines TRBV7-8 with TRBJ1-2; D is uncertain. Germline V gene lookup returns CDR1 SGHVS and CDR2 FQNEAQ. With 5 bases removed from V and 5 bases from J, the gap between germline ends came to 12 bases. The length of the CDR3 is 13 residues. The variable domain in full, completed from reference TRBV7-8 and TRBJ1-2, reads GAGVSQSPRYKVAKRGQDVALRCDPISGHVSLFWYQQALGQGPEFLTYFQNEAQLDKSGLPSDRFFAERPEGSVSTLKIQRTQQEDSAVYLCASSLIEAYGYTFGSGTRLTVV.

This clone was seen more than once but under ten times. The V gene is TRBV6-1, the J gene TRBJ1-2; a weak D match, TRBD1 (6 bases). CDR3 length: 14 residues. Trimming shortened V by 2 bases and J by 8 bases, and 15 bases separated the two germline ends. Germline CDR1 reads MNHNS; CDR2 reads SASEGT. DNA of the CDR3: TGTGCCAGCAGTGAACTTGACAGGAATTCCGGCTACACCTTC. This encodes CASSELDRNSGYTF.

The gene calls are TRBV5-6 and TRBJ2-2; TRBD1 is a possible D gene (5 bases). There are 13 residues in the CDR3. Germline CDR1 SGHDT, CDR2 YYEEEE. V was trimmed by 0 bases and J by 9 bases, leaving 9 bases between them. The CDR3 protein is CASSLVGARELFF. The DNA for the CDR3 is TGTGCCAGCAGCTTGGTAGGGGCGAGGGAGCTGTTTTTT.

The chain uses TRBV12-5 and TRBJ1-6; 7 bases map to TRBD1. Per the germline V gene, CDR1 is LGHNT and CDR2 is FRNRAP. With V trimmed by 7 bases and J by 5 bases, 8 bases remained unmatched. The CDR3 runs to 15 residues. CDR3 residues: CASAEGAPDNSPLHF. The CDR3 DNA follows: TGTGCTAGTGCGGAGGGGGCCCCCGATAATTCACCCCTCCACTTT.

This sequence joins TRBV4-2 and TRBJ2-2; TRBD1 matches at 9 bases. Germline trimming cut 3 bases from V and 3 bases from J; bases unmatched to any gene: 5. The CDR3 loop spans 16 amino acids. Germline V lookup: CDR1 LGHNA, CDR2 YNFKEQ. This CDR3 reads CASSHKGQGDTGELFF. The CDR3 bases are TGTGCCAGCAGCCACAAGGGACAGGGTGACACCGGGGAGCTGTTTTTT.

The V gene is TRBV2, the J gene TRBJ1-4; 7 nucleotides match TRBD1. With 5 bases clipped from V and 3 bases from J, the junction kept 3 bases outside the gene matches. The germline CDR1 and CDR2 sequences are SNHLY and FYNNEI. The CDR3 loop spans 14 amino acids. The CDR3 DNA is TGTGCCAGCAGTTTCCAGGGGGCTAATGAAAAACTGTTTTTT. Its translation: CASSFQGANEKLFF. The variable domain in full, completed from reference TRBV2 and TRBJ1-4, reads EPEVTQTPSHQVTQMGQEVILRCVPISNHLYFYWYRQILGQKVEFLVSFYNNEISEKSEIFDDQFSVERPDGSNFTLKIRSTKLEDSAMYFCASSFQGANEKLFFGSGTQLSVL.

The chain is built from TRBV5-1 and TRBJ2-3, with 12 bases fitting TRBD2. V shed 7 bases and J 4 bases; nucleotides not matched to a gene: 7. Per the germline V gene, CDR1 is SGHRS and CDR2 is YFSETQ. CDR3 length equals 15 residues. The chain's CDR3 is CASGRLAGAPDTQYF. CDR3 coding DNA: TGCGCCAGCGGCAGACTAGCGGGAGCCCCAGATACGCAGTATTTT. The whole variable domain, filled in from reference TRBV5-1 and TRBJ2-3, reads KAGVTQTPRYLIKTRGQQVTLSCSPISGHRSVSWYQQTPGQGLQFLFEYFSETQRNKGNFPGRFSGRQFSNSRSEMNVSTLELGDSALYLCASGRLAGAPDTQYFGPGTRLTVL.

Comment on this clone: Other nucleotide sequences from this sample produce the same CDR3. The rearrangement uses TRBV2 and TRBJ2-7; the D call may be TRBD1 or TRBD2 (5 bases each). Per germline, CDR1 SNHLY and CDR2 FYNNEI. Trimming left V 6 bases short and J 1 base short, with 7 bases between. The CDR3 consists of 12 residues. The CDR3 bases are TGTGCCAGCAGGGGACGATCCTACGAGCAGTACTTC. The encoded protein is CASRGRSYEQYF.

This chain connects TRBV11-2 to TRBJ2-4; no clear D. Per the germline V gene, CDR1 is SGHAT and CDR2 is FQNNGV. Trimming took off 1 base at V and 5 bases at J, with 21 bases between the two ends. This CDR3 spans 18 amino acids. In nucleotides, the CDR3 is TGTGCCAGCAGCTTAGGAAAGGGTCAGGCCCCTCAGGAAAACATTCAGTACTTC. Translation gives CASSLGKGQAPQENIQYF.

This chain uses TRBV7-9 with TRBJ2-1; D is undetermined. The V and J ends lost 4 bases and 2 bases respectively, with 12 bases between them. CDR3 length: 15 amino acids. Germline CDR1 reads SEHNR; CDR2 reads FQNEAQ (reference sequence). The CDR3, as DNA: TGTGCCAGCAGCTCCAATCTTCCGACCTACAATGAGCAGTTCTTC. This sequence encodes CASSSNLPTYNEQFF.

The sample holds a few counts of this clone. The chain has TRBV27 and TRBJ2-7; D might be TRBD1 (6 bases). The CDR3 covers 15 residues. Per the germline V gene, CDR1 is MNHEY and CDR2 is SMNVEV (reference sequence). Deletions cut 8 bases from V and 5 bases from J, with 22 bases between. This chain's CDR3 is CASGHRVGRVDEQYF. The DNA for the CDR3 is TGTGCCAGCGGCCACAGGGTAGGTAGAGTTGACGAGCAGTACTTC.

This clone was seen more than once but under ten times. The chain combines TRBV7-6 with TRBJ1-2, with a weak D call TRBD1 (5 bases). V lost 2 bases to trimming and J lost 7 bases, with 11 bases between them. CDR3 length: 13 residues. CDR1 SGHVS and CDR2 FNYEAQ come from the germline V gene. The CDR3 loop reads CASSLSGEGGYTF. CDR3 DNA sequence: TGTGCCAGCAGCTTATCGGGGGAAGGTGGCTACACCTTC.

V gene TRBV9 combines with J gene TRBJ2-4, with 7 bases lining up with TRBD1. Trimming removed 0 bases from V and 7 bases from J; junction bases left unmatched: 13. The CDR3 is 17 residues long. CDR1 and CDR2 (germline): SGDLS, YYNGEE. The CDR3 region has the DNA TGTGCCAGCAGCGTAGCTAAAGACAGGGTGGGTTTGAACATTCAGTACTTC. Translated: CASSVAKDRVGLNIQYF.

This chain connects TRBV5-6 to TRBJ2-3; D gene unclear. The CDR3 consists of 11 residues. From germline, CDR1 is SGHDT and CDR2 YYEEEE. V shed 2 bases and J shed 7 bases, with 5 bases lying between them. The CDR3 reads CASSFGHTQYF. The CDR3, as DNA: TGTGCCAGCAGCTTCGGCCATACGCAGTATTTT.

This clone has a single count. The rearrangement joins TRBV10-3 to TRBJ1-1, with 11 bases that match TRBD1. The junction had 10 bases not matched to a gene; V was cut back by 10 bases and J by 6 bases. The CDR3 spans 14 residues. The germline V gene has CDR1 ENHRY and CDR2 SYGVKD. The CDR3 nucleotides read TGTGCCACCAGCCTTGGACAGGGGGCATCTGAAGCTTTCTTT. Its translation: CATSLGQGASEAFF.

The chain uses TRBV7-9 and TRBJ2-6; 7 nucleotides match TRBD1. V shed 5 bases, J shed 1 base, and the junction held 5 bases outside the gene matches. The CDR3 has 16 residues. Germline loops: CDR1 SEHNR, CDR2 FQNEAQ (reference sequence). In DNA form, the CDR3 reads TGTGCCAGCAGCCCCTCAGGGGGATCTGGGGCCAACGTCCTGACTTTC. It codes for CASSPSGGSGANVLTF.

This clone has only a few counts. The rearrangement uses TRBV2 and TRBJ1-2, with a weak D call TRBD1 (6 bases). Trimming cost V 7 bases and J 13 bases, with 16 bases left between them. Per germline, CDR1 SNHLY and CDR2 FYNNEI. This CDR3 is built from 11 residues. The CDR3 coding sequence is TGTGCCAGCACCACGGGGGGCCTCGGCACCTTC. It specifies CASTTGGLGTF.

This CDR3 is CASSVGTRTGRAYEQYF. Written as DNA, the CDR3 is TGCGCCAGCAGCGTGGGAACTCGGACAGGGAGGGCCTACGAGCAGTACTTC. The V call is TRBV5-1, the J call TRBJ2-7, with D perhaps matching TRBD1 (8 bases). Germline-derived CDR1 and CDR2 are SGHRS and YFSETQ. V was shortened by 4 bases and J by 2 bases, with 22 bases between the two germline ends. CDR3 length: 17 amino acids. The variable domain in full, completed from reference TRBV5-1 and TRBJ2-7, reads KAGVTQTPRYLIKTRGQQVTLSCSPISGHRSVSWYQQTPGQGLQFLFEYFSETQRNKGNFPGRFSGRQFSNSRSEMNVSTLELGDSALYLCASSVGTRTGRAYEQYFGPGTRLTVT.

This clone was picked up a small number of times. Here the CDR3 DNA reads TGTGCCAGCAGTTTATCGAACGATTCACCCCTCCACTTT. This sequence encodes CASSLSNDSPLHF. The chain joins TRBV27 to TRBJ1-6; D not resolved. CDR1 is MNHEY and CDR2 is SMNVEV in the germline V gene (reference sequence). V was shortened by 0 bases and J by 8 bases, with 5 bases between the two germline ends. The CDR3 contains 13 residues.

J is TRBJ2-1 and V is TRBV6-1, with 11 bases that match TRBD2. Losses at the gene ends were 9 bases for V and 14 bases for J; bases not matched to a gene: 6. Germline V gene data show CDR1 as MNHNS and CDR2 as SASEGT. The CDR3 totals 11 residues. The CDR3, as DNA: TGTGCCAGTGATAGCGGGGGGGCGGAGTTCTTC. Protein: CASDSGGAEFF.

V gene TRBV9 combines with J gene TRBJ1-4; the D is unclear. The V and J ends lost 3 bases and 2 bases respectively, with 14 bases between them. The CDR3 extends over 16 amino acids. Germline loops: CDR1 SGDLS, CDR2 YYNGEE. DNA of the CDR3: TGTGCCAGCAGCGGGAGGTCGGGGAGGACTAATGAAAAACTGTTTTTT. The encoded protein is CASSGRSGRTNEKLFF.

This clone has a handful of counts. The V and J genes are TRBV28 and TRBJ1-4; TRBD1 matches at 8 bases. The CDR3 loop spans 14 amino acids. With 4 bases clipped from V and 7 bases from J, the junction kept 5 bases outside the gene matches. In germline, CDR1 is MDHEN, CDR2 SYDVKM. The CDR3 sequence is CASSSTTGAEKLFF. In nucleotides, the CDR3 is TGTGCCAGCAGTTCTACGACAGGGGCTGAAAAACTGTTTTTT.

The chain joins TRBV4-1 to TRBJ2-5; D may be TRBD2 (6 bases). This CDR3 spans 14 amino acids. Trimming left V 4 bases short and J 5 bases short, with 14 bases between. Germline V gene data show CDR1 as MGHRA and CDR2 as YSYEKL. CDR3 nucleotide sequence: TGCGCCAGCAGCCCCCTGGCTAGCGACGAGACCCAGTACTTC. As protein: CASSPLASDETQYF.

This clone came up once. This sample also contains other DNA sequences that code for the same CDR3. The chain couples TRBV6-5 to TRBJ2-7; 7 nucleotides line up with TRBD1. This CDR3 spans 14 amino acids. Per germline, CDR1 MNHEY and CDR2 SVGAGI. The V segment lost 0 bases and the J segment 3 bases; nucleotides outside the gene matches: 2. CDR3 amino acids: CASSYSAGGYEQYF. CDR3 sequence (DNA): TGTGCCAGCAGTTACTCGGCAGGGGGCTACGAGCAGTACTTC.

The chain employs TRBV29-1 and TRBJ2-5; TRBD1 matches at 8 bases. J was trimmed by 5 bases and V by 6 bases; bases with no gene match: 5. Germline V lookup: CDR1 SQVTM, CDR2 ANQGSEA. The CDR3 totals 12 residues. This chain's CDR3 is CSVTTGVETQYF. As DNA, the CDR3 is TGCAGCGTAACGACAGGGGTCGAGACCCAGTACTTC.

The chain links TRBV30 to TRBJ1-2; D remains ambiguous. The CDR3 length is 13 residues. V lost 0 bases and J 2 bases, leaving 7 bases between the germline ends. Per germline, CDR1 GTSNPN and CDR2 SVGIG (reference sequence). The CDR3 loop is CAWSVELNYGYTF. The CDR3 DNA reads TGTGCCTGGAGTGTAGAACTGAACTATGGCTACACCTTC. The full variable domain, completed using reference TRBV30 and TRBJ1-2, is SQTIHQWPATLVQPVGSPLSLECTVEGTSNPNLYWYRQAAGRGLQLLFYSVGIGQISSEVPQNLSASRPQDRQFILSSKKLLLSDSGFYLCAWSVELNYGYTFGSGTRLTVV.

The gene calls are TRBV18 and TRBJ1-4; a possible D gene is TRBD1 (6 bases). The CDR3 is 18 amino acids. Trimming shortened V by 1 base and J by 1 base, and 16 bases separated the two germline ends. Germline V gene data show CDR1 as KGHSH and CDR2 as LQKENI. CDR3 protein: CASSPLPRAQGTNEKLFF. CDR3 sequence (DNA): TGTGCCAGCTCACCACTCCCCCGGGCACAGGGAACTAATGAAAAACTGTTTTTT.